The rows below give T cell receptor beta chains drawn from one sample of a study of blood T cell repertoires in COVID-19. The method was immunoSEQ multiplex PCR; TCRdb's version includes in-frame clones alone and lacks a portion of them. The sample consists of about 180,000 clones, 80% to 90% of them appearing once. The sequenced sample was PBMCs or T cells enriched from blood (not recorded which). All receptors derive from a woman between 18 and 29 years old who had recovered from COVID-19. CDR3s include the opening cysteine and the closing phenylalanine or tryptophan. D genes are given only for firm matches. Clone size is given for some rows only: seen once, a few or many times, or a class if the clone is expanded.

cdr3_aa cdr3_nt v_call d_call j_call clone_size
CASSSTSGSDNEQFF TGCGCCAGCAGCTCCACTAGCGGGAGTGATAATGAGCAGTTCTTC TRBV5-1 TRBD2 TRBJ2-1 .
CASSKAGGGGIGEQYF TGTGCCAGCAGCAAAGCTGGGGGCGGGGGTATAGGCGAGCAGTACTTC TRBV21-1 . TRBJ2-7 .
CASSLLGLDSTDTQYF TGTGCCAGCAGCTTGCTAGGTCTAGACAGCACAGATACGCAGTATTTT TRBV5-4 . TRBJ2-3 .
CASRRGPISEAAFF TGCGCCAGCAGGAGGGGGCCCATCTCCGAGGCAGCTTTCTTT TRBV4-1 TRBD1 TRBJ1-1 .
CASSEGLAAGYEQYF TGCGCCAGCAGTGAAGGGTTAGCGGCGGGCTACGAGCAGTACTTC TRBV10-1 . TRBJ2-7 .
CASSPGQGWTDTQYF TGTGCCAGCAGCCCCGGACAGGGGTGGACAGATACGCAGTATTTT TRBV7-4 TRBD1 TRBJ2-3 .
CASSVVGQGGSEAFF TGTGCCAGCAGCGTAGTTGGACAGGGCGGGTCTGAAGCTTTCTTT TRBV9 TRBD1 TRBJ1-1 .
CASSLVQRTTEAFF TGTGCCAGTTCCCTAGTTCAGCGCACCACTGAAGCTTTCTTT TRBV19 . TRBJ1-1 .
CASSLPTGTVYGYTF TGTGCCAGCAGTTTACCGACTGGGACAGTCTATGGCTACACCTTC TRBV28 TRBD1 TRBJ1-2 .
CASRGQGNQPQHF TGTGCCAGCAGAGGACAGGGCAATCAGCCCCAGCATTTT TRBV27 TRBD1 TRBJ1-5 .
CASSPVDYGYTF TGTGCCAGCAGCCCCGTAGACTATGGCTACACCTTC TRBV7-9 . TRBJ1-2 .
CASSLHRGRDLYEQYF TGTGCCAGCAGCCTCCACCGAGGCAGGGATCTCTACGAGCAGTACTTC TRBV3-1/TRBV3-2 . TRBJ2-7 .
CASSFGGRATDTQYF TGTGCCAGCAGCTTTGGCGGGAGGGCTACAGATACGCAGTATTTT TRBV7-6 TRBD2 TRBJ2-3 once
CASGRLAIHTDTQYF TGTGCCAGCGGTAGACTAGCGATCCACACAGATACGCAGTATTTT TRBV2 TRBD2 TRBJ2-3 .
CASSRTVNQPQHF TGTGCCAGCAGTCGGACAGTTAATCAGCCCCAGCATTTT TRBV28 . TRBJ1-5 .
CASSLARLGTGREKLFF TGCGCCAGCAGCTTGGCCCGCCTCGGGACAGGGCGGGAAAAACTGTTTTTT TRBV5-1 TRBD1 TRBJ1-4 .
CASSPAGRGQPQHF TGTGCCAGCAGCCCCGCGGGTCGGGGGCAGCCCCAGCATTTT TRBV7-9 . TRBJ1-5 .
CASSRVQAGGVNEQFF TGTGCCAGCAGCCGGGTACAGGCGGGGGGGGTAAATGAGCAGTTCTTC TRBV11-1 TRBD2 TRBJ2-1 .
CASSLGPGDEQFF TGTGCCAGCAGCTTAGGCCCAGGGGACGAGCAGTTCTTC TRBV11-3 . TRBJ2-1 .
CASSPILEGTEAFF TGTGCCAGCAGCCCTATTTTAGAGGGCACTGAAGCTTTCTTT TRBV9 . TRBJ1-1 .
CASSDGTGPNEQFF TGTGCCAGCAGTGACGGGACAGGGCCCAATGAGCAGTTCTTC TRBV6-4 TRBD1 TRBJ2-1 few
CASSGSPGFNQPQHF TGTGCCAGTAGTGGATCACCGGGGTTCAATCAGCCCCAGCATTTT TRBV19 . TRBJ1-5 .
CASSPGTVRHEQYF TGTGCCAGCAGTCCCGGGACAGTCCGTCACGAGCAGTACTTC TRBV28 TRBD1 TRBJ2-7 .
CASSETGTAGANVLTF TGTGCCAGCAGTGAAACCGGGACAGCTGGGGCCAACGTCCTGACTTTC TRBV6-4 TRBD1 TRBJ2-6 few
CASSQFVTGELFF TGCGCCAGCAGCCAATTCGTCACCGGGGAGCTGTTTTTT TRBV4-1 . TRBJ2-2 .
CASSLAGRLADTQYF TGCGCCAGCAGCTTGGCCGGTAGATTGGCAGATACGCAGTATTTT TRBV5-1 . TRBJ2-3 .
CASSSYTDTQYF TGTGCCAGCAGCTCTTACACAGATACGCAGTATTTT TRBV7-2 . TRBJ2-3 .
CASSQGSGGPYEQYF TGTGCCAGCAGCCAAGGTTCGGGAGGGCCCTACGAGCAGTACTTC TRBV4-2 TRBD2 TRBJ2-7 .
CASSLFRGDTEAFF TGTGCCAGCAGCTTATTCAGGGGTGACACTGAAGCTTTCTTT TRBV11-1 . TRBJ1-1 .
CASSQGTATGGAFF TGCGCCAGCAGCCAAGGTACGGCTACAGGGGGAGCTTTCTTT TRBV4-3 TRBD1 TRBJ1-1 .
CASRHRASNTEAFF TGTGCCAGCAGACACAGGGCGTCGAACACTGAAGCTTTCTTT TRBV6-5 . TRBJ1-1 .
CASSFEGVSSYNSPLHF TGTGCCAGCAGCTTTGAAGGAGTGAGCTCCTATAATTCACCCCTCCACTTT TRBV7-2 . TRBJ1-6 once
CASNALRQNSNQPQHF TGTGCCAGCAATGCCCTGAGACAGAATAGCAATCAGCCCCAGCATTTT TRBV28 . TRBJ1-5 .
CASSTIRQGYTF TGTGCCAGCAGTACGATTCGTCAGGGCTACACCTTC TRBV6-2/TRBV6-3 . TRBJ1-2 .
CASSLGRGDTEAFF TGTGCCAGCAGCTTGGGACGGGGGGACACTGAAGCTTTCTTT TRBV5-6 . TRBJ1-1 .
CASFEGTSGEKLFF TGTGCCAGCTTCGAGGGCACAAGCGGTGAAAAACTGTTTTTT TRBV28 . TRBJ1-4 .
CASSIDGQGRGYGYTF TGTGCCAGTAGTATTGACGGACAGGGGAGAGGCTATGGCTACACCTTC TRBV19 TRBD1 TRBJ1-2 .
CASAGQMGNQPQHF TGTGCCAGCGCGGGGCAGATGGGCAATCAGCCCCAGCATTTT TRBV2 . TRBJ1-5 once
CASSKGTTGGNEQFF TGTGCCAGCAGCAAGGGGACTACTGGTGGCAATGAGCAGTTCTTC TRBV7-6 TRBD2 TRBJ2-1 .
CAARAGGMIETQYF TGTGCCGCGAGGGCGGGAGGGATGATAGAGACCCAGTACTTC TRBV18 TRBD2 TRBJ2-5 .
CASSLGLANHEQYF TGTGCCAGCAGTCTGGGACTAGCCAACCACGAGCAGTACTTC TRBV27 TRBD2 TRBJ2-7 .
CASSQRHGRVNYGYTF TGTGCCAGCAGCCAACGTCACGGGAGGGTTAACTATGGCTACACCTTC TRBV3-1/TRBV3-2 . TRBJ1-2 .
CASSGSGSGADTQYF TGTGCCAGCAGCGGTAGCGGGAGCGGCGCAGATACGCAGTATTTT TRBV9 TRBD2 TRBJ2-3 .
CASSLVGQGQGNEKLFF TGCGCCAGCAGCTTGGTGGGACAGGGGCAGGGTAATGAAAAACTGTTTTTT TRBV5-1 TRBD1 TRBJ1-4 once
CARSLWGQKYTGELFF TGTGCCAGAAGCTTGTGGGGACAGAAATACACCGGGGAGCTGTTTTTT TRBV5-3 TRBD1 TRBJ2-2 .
CAIADYNSPLHF TGTGCCATCGCAGACTATAATTCACCCCTCCACTTT TRBV10-3 . TRBJ1-6 .
CASSLQVTGNTIYF TGTGCCAGCAGCCTACAGGTTACTGGAAACACCATATATTTT TRBV11-2 . TRBJ1-3 few
CASSPQGIYEQYF TGTGCCAGTAGTCCGCAGGGGATATACGAGCAGTACTTC TRBV19 . TRBJ2-7 once
CASSQDLQTQYF TGCGCCAGCAGCCAAGACCTCCAGACCCAGTACTTC TRBV4-1 . TRBJ2-5 .
CVTGMDINSPLHF TGTGTCACGGGTATGGATATTAACTCACCCCTCCACTTT TRBV11-2 . TRBJ1-6 .
CASSRSNQPQHF TGTGCCAGCAGTCGTAGCAATCAGCCCCAGCATTTT TRBV6-1 . TRBJ1-5 .
CASSIDRGNQPQHF TGTGCCAGTAGTATAGACAGGGGGAATCAGCCCCAGCATTTT TRBV19 TRBD1 TRBJ1-5 once
CASSLGQGSYGYTF TGTGCCAGCAGCTTAGGTCAGGGAAGCTATGGCTACACCTTC TRBV11-2 . TRBJ1-2 .
CSVQPTGTKDGYTF TGCAGCGTTCAACCAACCGGGACAAAGGATGGCTACACCTTC TRBV29-1 . TRBJ1-2 once
CASSPTFRTSEVQYF TGTGCCAGCAGCCCCACTTTTCGGACTAGTGAGGTGCAGTACTTC TRBV11-2 TRBD2 TRBJ2-7 .